This TCR beta chain was identified in a study of T-cell reconstitution after alpha-beta-depleted transplantation in children. This clonotype was counted many times. V was clipped by 6 bases and J by 1 base, with 7 bases between them. The germline gives CDR1 SQVTM, CDR2 ANQGSEA. The CDR3 is made up of 11 amino acids. Molecular barcoding with unique molecular identifiers was used for the TCRbeta library. TCRdb fed the PCR reads into MiXCR, producing one record per CDR3 protein. Of hundreds of thousands of distinct CDR3 sequences detected, around 12% appear once; the ten largest clones hold more than 5.5%.

The genes are TRBV29-1 and TRBJ2-7; D call uncertain. This TCR was recovered from a human donor who donated a stem cell graft to a child with combined immunodeficiency. The sample here was PBMCs from the stem cell graft donor, taken from the stem cell graft. CDR3 nucleotide sequence: TGCAGCGTGAAACATTCCTACGAGCAGTACTTC. Its translation: CSVKHSYEQYF.